The text below deals with one T cell receptor beta chain. This clone was found once. Its binding antigen is unknown. No base quality information exists; no much larger clone differs at one position. The sample comes from a study of T cell responses to AZD1222 COVID-19 vaccine (dated by TCRdb to the early 2020s). General notes on the study: AZD1222 recipients whose second dose came at about 4 weeks and those whose second dose came at about 12 weeks were combined into one group, since spike-specific TCR depth and breadth did not differ between the two schedules. TCR sequencing covered 233 trial participants: 207 given two doses of AZD1222 and around 26 given two doses of MenACWY control vaccine. Trial participants were enrolled by age into subgroups of 18-55, 56-69 and 70-plus years, and 148, 28 and 57 TCR-sequenced participants, respectively, were included in these subgroups.

Per the publication, the time point label means: baseline before first vaccination. Vaccinee samples were obtained from the UK trials COV001 and COV002, which included a single-blind randomized controlled phase 2/3 trial of AZD1222 (ChAdOx1 nCoV-19) in healthy adults. For TCRbeta chain sequencing, PBMC samples were collected from trial participants at day 0 and at day 28 after the second dose. Overall study results and their limits: Reportedly, close to half of the unique spike-specific TCRs recognized epitopes lying outside the regions that are mutated in the B.1.351 and B.1.1.7 variants. Only five or six AZD1222 recipients were SARS-CoV-2 seropositive at baseline, limiting conclusions about previously exposed vaccinees. The vaccine-associated CD4 TCRs covered the entire spike protein, and the dominant responses fell in regions 160-218 and 743-854. Participants were mostly white British and included more females than males, and it was suggested by the authors that clonal diversity may have been underestimated. After two AZD1222 doses, both the breadth and the depth of spike-specific TCRs were significantly higher than at day 0 and than in MenACWY recipients. In the small 56-69-year group, the increase in depth fell short of significance, most likely because of low power. Because no day 14 peak-response samples were available, the repertoires could be characterized only after the peak T cell response.

V ends up 3 bases short and J 0 bases short, with an unmatched junction base count of 7. CDR1 WNHNN and CDR2 SYGVQD are derived from the germline V gene (reference sequence). From its cysteine to its phenylalanine, the CDR3 spans 16 amino acids. Only the CDR3 region is kept as DNA, spanning 48 bases read in frame from base 1. The CDR3 regions of human TCRbeta chains were analyzed by immunosequencing. The source study handled its data this way. Repertoire TCRs were matched against a reference library of SARS-CoV-2-specific TCRs generated with the MIRA antigen-specificity platform. Breadth meant the fraction of unique TCRs that were SARS-CoV-2-associated, whereas depth meant the fraction of total T cells that were SARS-CoV-2-associated. Using the MIRA data, every spike-specific TCR was mapped to the spike region that the TCR reacted to and assigned to either a CD4 or a CD8 class. Log10-transformed breadth and depth values were compared by one-way ANOVA with Sidak's multiple comparisons tests. Here the immuneACCESS table is served through TCRdb, limited to in-frame sequences with V and J called. Missing clones are a known gap in these copies; in checked studies unresolved V genes cover under half, and the rest lacks a known reason. D and trimming come from the DNA, and the V and J calls and clone size come from that table. Across this sample there are approximately 180,000 clones, with about 85% seen only once. 2% to 3% of the sample is in the top ten clones.

The clonotype comes from an adult in good health. This material consisted of peripheral blood, taken on day 0 of AZD1222 vaccination. The rearrangement combines TRBV10-1 with TRBJ2-7; 8 middle bases align to TRBD2. The DNA is TGCGCCAGCAGTGACCAAGGACTAGCCGTCTCCTACGAGCAGTACTTC. Its product reads: CASSDQGLAVSYEQYF.